This T cell receptor beta chain was sequenced for a study of human T cells and chemical hapten exposure. Study-level points and caveats: No shift was seen in TCRs above 1 in 1000 frequency with DPC sensitization.

The library put unique molecular identifiers onto individual cDNA molecules. TCRdb reprocessed the RACE reads via MiXCR and lists one record per CDR3 protein. This table has 95,000 to 150,000 distinct CDR3 sequences, around an eighth appearing once. Time point denoted: pre-sensitization, week 0. Treatment indicated: therapeutic diphenylcyclopropenone sensitization with weekly scalp DPC. Blood was drawn before each patch test was applied. People who gave samples had alopecia, were 18 to 70 years old, and were suitable for DPC. This clonotype was picked up many times. Its specificity is not known. This TCR came from a woman between 18 and 29 years old with alopecia areata. Some clones in this sample may be carry-over from other donors' samples. The specimen comprised whole blood, sampled in connection with sensitization to the hapten diphenylcyclopropenone (DPC).

CDR3: CASSYTGEEQFF. The CDR3, as DNA: TGTGCCAGCAGCTATACAGGGGAAGAGCAGTTCTTC. The gene calls are TRBV7-9 and TRBJ2-1; TRBD1 matches 7 bases. Germline CDR1 is SEHNR and CDR2 is FQNEAQ (reference sequence). V was clipped by 4 bases and J by 10 bases; unmatched bases: 4. The CDR3 is 12 residues long.